The sequence of this TCR beta chain was determined in a study of T-cell memory formation after mild COVID-19. This clonotype has a handful of counts. TCRdb used MiXCR to reprocess the 5' RACE reads, holding one entry per CDR3 protein. The profile shows roughly 620,000 distinct CDR3 sequences, roughly 18% of them singletons. The CDR3 spans 11 residues. Germline-derived CDR1 and CDR2 are DFQATT and SNEGSKA (reference sequence). V was shortened by 5 bases and J by 4 bases, with 8 bases between the two germline ends. The sequencing sample was made of PBMCs or a T cell subset sorted from them (not recorded which). The V and J genes are TRBV20-1 and TRBJ1-1; D gene uncertain. This TCR derives from an adult woman who had mild COVID-19 (a few samples of this study predate the infection). Cell type and time point are not known. The CDR3 DNA is TGCAGTGCTCGGCACCTCACTGAAGCTTTCTTT. Amino acids: CSARHLTEAFF.